These 32 T cell receptor beta chains originate from one sample sequenced in a study of cytomegalovirus exposure and HLA in healthy donors. This PCR relied on a set of 60 Vbeta primers and 13 Jbeta primers. Method: immunoSEQ multiplex PCR; TCRdb's copy keeps in-frame clones and lacks some. The repertoire consists of approximately 270,000 clones, with 75% to 90% occurring once and the leading ten covering about 0.3%. Sequences were obtained from PBMCs. These receptors originate from a girl aged 2 to 10 in good health and CMV-seronegative.

This rearrangement joins TRBV15 to TRBJ2-1; 16 bases align to TRBD2. The V segment lost 3 bases and the J segment 9 bases; nucleotides outside the gene matches: 5. The germline gives CDR1 LNHNV, CDR2 YYDKDF (reference sequence). The CDR3 has 16 residues. This chain's CDR3 is CATSSLGLAGGREQFF. The CDR3, as DNA: TGTGCCACCAGCAGTTTGGGACTAGCGGGGGGGCGTGAGCAGTTCTTC.

V is TRBV6-4 and J is TRBJ2-3; 8 bases fit TRBD2. V gave up 3 bases and J gave up 0 bases; unmatched junction bases: 2. The length of the CDR3 is 15 residues. Germline V CDR1 and CDR2: MRHNA, SNTAGT. CDR3 sequence: CASSEGLASTDTQYF. The DNA for the CDR3 is TGTGCCAGCAGTGAAGGACTAGCTAGCACAGATACGCAGTATTTT.

The chain couples TRBV7-3 to TRBJ2-3, with 9 bases identical to TRBD2. With 5 bases clipped from V and 6 bases from J, the junction kept 6 bases outside the gene matches. This CDR3 contains 14 residues. Germline V CDR1 and CDR2: SGHTA, FQGTGA. The CDR3 loop reads CASSVAGGADTQYF. In DNA form, the CDR3 reads TGTGCCAGCAGCGTCGCGGGGGGGGCCGATACGCAGTATTTT.

V and J are TRBV4-1 and TRBJ1-2; 10 bases align to TRBD1. With 2 bases clipped from V and 8 bases from J, the junction kept 14 bases outside the gene matches. This CDR3 has 17 amino acids. Germline V gene lookup returns CDR1 MGHRA and CDR2 YSYEKL. The CDR3 is CASSQRDRGAHLGGYTF. In nucleotides, the CDR3 is TGCGCCAGCAGCCAAAGGGACAGGGGCGCTCATCTGGGGGGCTACACCTTC.

The chain is built from TRBV27 and TRBJ2-3, with D uncertain. V lost 5 bases and J lost 3, with 6 bases in between. CDR1 MNHEY and CDR2 SMNVEV come from the germline V gene (reference sequence). The CDR3 totals 12 residues. CDR3 sequence: CASSPGTDTQYF. The CDR3 nucleotides read TGTGCCAGCAGTCCAGGAACAGATACGCAGTATTTT.

The chain uses TRBV13 and TRBJ2-7; TRBD1 agrees at 7 bases. V gave up 2 bases and J gave up 7 bases; unmatched junction bases: 8. This CDR3 comprises 14 residues. Germline V gene lookup returns CDR1 PRHDT and CDR2 FYEKMQ (reference sequence). The CDR3 sequence: CASSLRTGILEQYF. The CDR3 DNA sequence: TGTGCCAGCAGCTTAAGGACAGGAATTTTAGAGCAGTACTTC.

The V gene is TRBV6-5, the J gene TRBJ1-1; maybe TRBD1 (6 bases). Per germline, CDR1 MNHEY and CDR2 SVGAGI. Trimming took 7 bases from V and 1 from J, leaving 13 bases between them. The CDR3 spans 14 residues. CDR3 nucleotides: TGTGCCAGCAACGTAAGACAGGAGAACACTGAAGCTTTCTTT. The encoded protein is CASNVRQENTEAFF.

The chain has TRBV7-9 and TRBJ2-5; D perhaps matches TRBD2 (7 bases). Looked up from germline, CDR1 is SEHNR and CDR2 is FQNEAQ (reference sequence). Trimming left V 4 bases short and J 3 bases short, with 15 bases between. The CDR3 contains 15 residues. The CDR3, as DNA: TGTGCCAGCAGCTACGTAGGGGGGGCAGAAGAGACCCAGTACTTC. The encoded protein is CASSYVGGAEETQYF.

This clone was detected only once. The rearrangement links TRBV6-6 to TRBJ2-3; D unresolved. Germline V gene sequence: CDR1 MNHNY, CDR2 SVGAGI (reference sequence). The V end lost 6 bases, the J end lost 4 bases, and 5 bases lay between the germline ends. The CDR3 length is 11 residues. The CDR3 coding sequence is TGTGCCAGCAGGCTAGCAGATACGCAGTATTTT. The encoded protein is CASRLADTQYF.

The V and J genes are TRBV15 and TRBJ1-1; 7 bases agree with TRBD1. The CDR3 length is 21 residues. The germline gives CDR1 LNHNV, CDR2 YYDKDF (reference sequence). J gave up 4 bases and V 2 bases, and 25 bases lay outside the gene matches. CDR3 sequence: CATSRFRKSGTDKWRGTEAFF. CDR3 DNA: TGTGCCACCAGCAGATTCCGTAAGTCCGGGACAGACAAATGGCGAGGCACTGAAGCTTTCTTT. Looking up the rest from reference TRBV15 and TRBJ1-1 gives the full variable domain: DAMVIQNPRYQVTQFGKPVTLSCSQTLNHNVMYWYQQKSSQAPKLLFHYYDKDFNNEADTPDNFQSRRPNTSFCFLDIRSPGLGDTAMYLCATSRFRKSGTDKWRGTEAFFGQGTRLTVV.

Notes on this clone: The junction shows a germline mismatch at one end, possibly a read error. The chain recombines TRBV7-9 with TRBJ2-1, with D perhaps matching TRBD2 (6 bases). This CDR3 contains 16 residues. Germline V gene data show CDR1 as SEHNR and CDR2 as FQNEAQ (reference sequence). CDR3 in amino acids: CSSSLGLRGDYNEQFF. CDR3 bases: TGTTCCAGCAGCTTAGGTCTGCGGGGAGACTACAATGAGCAGTTCTTC. The whole variable domain, filled in from reference TRBV7-9 and TRBJ2-1, reads DTGVSQNPRHKITKRGQNVTFRCDPISEHNRLYWYRQTLGQGPEFLTYFQNEAQLEKSRLLSDRFSAERPKGSFSTLEIQRTEQGDSAMYLCSSSLGLRGDYNEQFFGPGTRLTVL.

This clone has a handful of counts. The chain combines TRBV9 with TRBJ2-3, with D tentatively TRBD2 (5 bases). Per the germline V gene, CDR1 is SGDLS and CDR2 is YYNGEE. V was shortened by 1 base and J by 4 bases, with 13 bases between the two germline ends. The CDR3 runs 15 residues. Here the CDR3 reads CASSVYRGEADTQYF. In DNA form, the CDR3 reads TGTGCCAGCAGCGTATATCGGGGTGAGGCAGATACGCAGTATTTT.

V and J are TRBV9 and TRBJ2-1; TRBD2 matches 11 bases. The CDR3 covers 16 residues. Germline V gives CDR1 SGDLS, CDR2 YYNGEE. V lost 2 bases and J lost 3; bases outside the gene matches: 4. The CDR3 coding sequence is TGTGCCAGCAGCGTTGAAACTAGCGGGGGCTACAATGAGCAGTTCTTC. Its protein is CASSVETSGGYNEQFF. The variable domain in full, with the rest retrieved from reference TRBV9 and TRBJ2-1, is DSGVTQTPKHLITATGQRVTLRCSPRSGDLSVYWYQQSLDQGLQFLIQYYNGEERAKGNILERFSAQQFPDLHSELNLSSLELGDSALYFCASSVETSGGYNEQFFGPGTRLTVL.

In the case of this clone: Relative to the germline gene, one junction end is altered; a read error may explain this. This chain uses TRBV6-5 with TRBJ2-1, with a weak D call TRBD1 (7 bases). Per the germline V gene, CDR1 is MNHEY and CDR2 is SVGAGI. The CDR3 spans 16 residues. The CDR3 bases are TGTGCCAGCACTTACGCGGGACAGACGTCATACAATGAGCAGTTCTTC. Translated, it gives CASTYAGQTSYNEQFF.

This chain connects TRBV27 to TRBJ2-1; a possible D gene is TRBD1 (5 bases). The CDR3 loop spans 14 amino acids. Trimming cost V 0 bases and J 6 bases, with 9 bases left between them. Germline loops: CDR1 MNHEY, CDR2 SMNVEV (reference sequence). The CDR3 DNA sequence: TGTGCCAGCAGTTTATCGCTTCAGGGCAATGAGCAGTTCTTC. Translation gives CASSLSLQGNEQFF.

CDR3 loop: CASSEWAGGEGYEQYF. CDR3 bases: TGTGCCAGCAGTGAATGGGCAGGGGGCGAGGGCTACGAGCAGTACTTC. This chain links TRBV2 with TRBJ2-5; TRBD1 agrees at 8 bases. The DNA end is a closer match to TRBJ2-7, so the J assignment may be wrong. Germline assignment: CDR1 SNHLY and CDR2 FYNNEI. CDR3 length: 16 residues.

The rearrangement uses TRBV27 and TRBJ2-1, with 7 bases lining up with TRBD2. The CDR3 is 13 amino acids. In germline, CDR1 is MNHEY, CDR2 SMNVEV (reference sequence). The J segment lost 6 bases and the V segment lost 7 bases, leaving 6 bases of the junction unmatched. The CDR3 spells CASTVPSGNEQFF. For the CDR3, the DNA is TGTGCCAGCACTGTTCCTAGCGGCAATGAGCAGTTCTTC.

This clone was observed a few times. The chain employs TRBV6-5 and TRBJ2-7; 8 nucleotides line up with TRBD1. V dropped 2 bases and J dropped 6; count of bases not matched to a gene: 6. Looked up from germline, CDR1 is MNHEY and CDR2 is SVGAGI. The CDR3 has 14 residues. The CDR3 sequence: CASSYDRGVGEQYF. The CDR3 bases are TGTGCCAGCAGTTACGACAGGGGAGTCGGCGAGCAGTACTTC.

This clone was picked up a small number of times. The CDR3 DNA is TGTGCCAGCAATAACAGGGGTATCACTGAAGCTTTCTTT. As protein: CASNNRGITEAFF. The chain couples TRBV6-5 to TRBJ1-1; TRBD1 matches 7 bases. This CDR3 has 13 amino acids. Germline trimming cut 7 bases from V and 4 bases from J; bases unmatched to any gene: 6. Germline V gene sequence: CDR1 MNHEY, CDR2 SVGAGI.

Remarks on this clone: The limits of the CDR3 on the DNA are not certain, so only TCRdb's listed CDR3 is given. The chain recombines TRBV11-1 with TRBJ2-5; TRBD2, the D gene given by the table, was not confirmed from the DNA. Germline V CDR1 and CDR2: SGHAT, FQDESV (reference sequence). Inclusive of both ends, the CDR3 amounts to 14 amino acids. CDR3 protein: CASSLSLYQETQYF.

The chain employs TRBV5-1 and TRBJ1-4; 7 positions match TRBD1. V dropped 4 bases and J dropped 2; count of bases not matched to a gene: 5. This CDR3 is 15 amino acids long. The germline V gene encodes CDR1 SGHRS and CDR2 YFSETQ. Here the CDR3 DNA reads TGCGCCAGCAGCGAGAACAGGGGTACTAATGAAAAACTGTTTTTT. Amino acids: CASSENRGTNEKLFF.

This chain uses TRBV19 with TRBJ2-2; 9 bases agree with TRBD1. After removal of 5 bases from V and 0 bases from J, the junction contained 10 bases not matched to a gene. Germline CDR1 reads LNHDA; CDR2 reads SQIVND (reference sequence). This CDR3 has 18 amino acids. CDR3 nucleotides: TGTGCCAGTAGTCCCGCCCCGGGACAGGGCGCGAACACCGGGGAGCTGTTTTTT. Amino acid sequence: CASSPAPGQGANTGELFF. Filled out from reference TRBV19 and TRBJ2-2, the complete variable domain reads DGGITQSPKYLFRKEGQNVTLSCEQNLNHDAMYWYRQDPGQGLRLIYYSQIVNDFQKGDIAEGYSVSREKKESFPLTVTSAQKNPTAFYLCASSPAPGQGANTGELFFGEGSRLTVL.

V usage is TRBV29-1 and J usage is TRBJ2-1; TRBD2 might be the D (5 bases). The CDR3 sequence is 16 residues long. Looked up from germline, CDR1 is SQVTM and CDR2 is ANQGSEA. The V end was cut by 0 bases, the J end by 2 bases, with 14 bases between. The CDR3 DNA reads TGCAGCGTTGAAGATGCCACTAGATCCCCCTACAATGAGCAGTTCTTC. The encoded protein is CSVEDATRSPYNEQFF.

The V call is TRBV9, the J call TRBJ2-2; 7 bases agree with TRBD1. After removal of 10 bases from V and 7 bases from J, the junction contained 19 bases not matched to a gene. This CDR3 has 16 amino acids. Germline CDR1 and CDR2: SGDLS and YYNGEE. CDR3: CASCPTGEHYVGELFF. The CDR3 coding sequence is TGTGCCTCCTGTCCCACAGGGGAGCATTATGTCGGGGAGCTGTTTTTT. Combining the CDR3 with reference TRBV9 and TRBJ2-2 gives the whole variable domain DSGVTQTPKHLITATGQRVTLRCSPRSGDLSVYWYQQSLDQGLQFLIQYYNGEERAKGNILERFSAQQFPDLHSELNLSSLELGDSALYFCASCPTGEHYVGELFFGEGSRLTVL.

In the case of this clone: Distinct nucleotide sequences in the sample also encode this CDR3. The gene calls are TRBV5-1 and TRBJ2-1; 8 bases agree with TRBD2. The CDR3 runs to 16 residues. Germline CDR1 SGHRS, CDR2 YFSETQ. Trimming at V came to 3 bases and at J to 4 bases, leaving 9 bases not matched to a gene. The CDR3 spells CASSSKRGSQYNEQFF. The CDR3 nucleotides read TGCGCCAGCAGCTCGAAGCGGGGGAGCCAGTACAATGAGCAGTTCTTC.

The CDR3 DNA reads as TGCAGCGTTGAAGATCCGGCTAGTGGTTCCTACGAGCAGTACTTC. Translated, it gives CSVEDPASGSYEQYF. This rearrangement joins TRBV29-1 to TRBJ2-7; D gene ambiguous. V dropped 0 bases and J dropped 1 base, with 13 bases sitting between them. There are 15 residues in the CDR3. CDR1 and CDR2 (germline): SQVTM, ANQGSEA.

CDR3 DNA: TGTGCCAGCAGCCGTGGCGGGGGCGCGGACTATGGCTACACCTTC. This translates into CASSRGGGADYGYTF. The V and J genes are TRBV9 and TRBJ1-2; D perhaps matches TRBD1 (6 bases). V shed 4 bases and J shed 3 bases, with 16 bases lying between them. The CDR3 runs to 15 residues. Germline-derived CDR1 and CDR2 are SGDLS and YYNGEE. Full variable domain (outside the CDR3, taken from reference TRBV9 and TRBJ1-2): DSGVTQTPKHLITATGQRVTLRCSPRSGDLSVYWYQQSLDQGLQFLIQYYNGEERAKGNILERFSAQQFPDLHSELNLSSLELGDSALYFCASSRGGGADYGYTFGSGTRLTVV.

V gene TRBV13 combines with J gene TRBJ2-1; TRBD1 aligns across 7 bases. The CDR3 consists of 15 residues. Germline CDR1 is PRHDT and CDR2 is FYEKMQ (reference sequence). With 0 bases clipped from V and 2 bases from J, the junction kept 1 base outside the gene matches. For the CDR3, the DNA is TGTGCCAGCAGCTTAGGACAGGGGCCCTACAATGAGCAGTTCTTC. This sequence encodes CASSLGQGPYNEQFF.

The chain recombines TRBV6-5 with TRBJ1-1; D is unclear. Trimming stripped 2 bases from V and 3 bases from J, with 13 bases between. Germline V gene sequence: CDR1 MNHEY, CDR2 SVGAGI. The CDR3 sequence is 15 residues long. CDR3 residues: CASSYRNGADTEAFF. In DNA, the CDR3 is TGTGCCAGCAGTTACCGCAACGGAGCGGACACTGAAGCTTTCTTT.

The chain uses TRBV25-1 and TRBJ1-5; D remains unclear. The V end was cut by 1 base, the J end by 7 bases, with 11 bases between. Germline lookup yields CDR1 MGHDK and CDR2 SYGVNS. The CDR3 extends over 14 amino acids. The CDR3 is CASSELSGNQPQHF. For the CDR3, the DNA is TGTGCCAGCAGTGAATTGAGCGGGAACCAGCCCCAGCATTTT.

The genes are TRBV18 and TRBJ2-7; 7 bases align to TRBD1. Germline assignment: CDR1 KGHSH and CDR2 LQKENI. This CDR3 spans 14 amino acids. V gave up 6 bases and J gave up 2 bases; unmatched junction bases: 7. The CDR3 loop is CASSRVTGAYEQYF. In nucleotides, the CDR3 is TGTGCCAGCTCGCGGGTTACAGGGGCCTACGAGCAGTACTTC.

The chain has TRBV28 and TRBJ2-1, with 10 bases identical to TRBD2. V lost 3 bases, J lost 6 bases, and 11 bases stayed unmatched. The CDR3 extends over 17 amino acids. Germline V gene data show CDR1 as MDHEN and CDR2 as SYDVKM. The CDR3 nucleotides read TGTGCCAGCAGTTTGGGAAGCGGGAGGGATCGGGGCAATGAGCAGTTCTTC. Amino acids: CASSLGSGRDRGNEQFF.